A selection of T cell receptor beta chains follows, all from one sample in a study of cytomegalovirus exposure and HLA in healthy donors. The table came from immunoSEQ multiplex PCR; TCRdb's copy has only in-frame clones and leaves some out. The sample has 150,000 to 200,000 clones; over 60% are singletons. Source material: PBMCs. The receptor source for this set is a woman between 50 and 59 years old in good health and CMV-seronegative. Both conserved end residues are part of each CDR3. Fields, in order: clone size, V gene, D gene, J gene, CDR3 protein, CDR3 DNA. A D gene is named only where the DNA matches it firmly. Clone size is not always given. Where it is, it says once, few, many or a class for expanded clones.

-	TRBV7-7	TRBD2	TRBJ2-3	CASSSGLAGGGDTQYF	TGTGCTAGCAGCTCTGGACTAGCGGGAGGAGGTGATACGCAGTATTTT
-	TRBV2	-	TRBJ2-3	CASIPGAADTQYF	TGTGCCAGCATTCCAGGGGCGGCAGATACGCAGTATTTT
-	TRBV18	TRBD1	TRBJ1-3	CASSPGQGATDTIYF	TGTGCCAGCTCACCGGGGCAGGGGGCGACGGACACCATATATTTT
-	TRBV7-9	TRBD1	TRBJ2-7	CSSSAGTGFEQYF	TGTTCCAGCAGCGCGGGGACAGGGTTCGAGCAGTACTTC
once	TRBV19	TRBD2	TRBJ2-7	CASSPGGTYEQYF	TGTGCCAGTAGTCCGGGGGGGACCTACGAGCAGTACTTC
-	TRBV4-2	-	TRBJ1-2	CASSQDAAGYYGYTF	TGTGCCAGCAGCCAAGACGCGGCTGGGTACTATGGCTACACCTTC
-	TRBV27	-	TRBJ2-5	CASSLSWNRYQETQYF	TGTGCCAGCAGTTTATCGTGGAACAGGTACCAAGAGACCCAGTACTTC
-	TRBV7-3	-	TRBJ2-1	CASSSTVVQMLHNEQFF	TGTGCCAGCAGCTCAACAGTGGTCCAAATGCTACACAATGAGCAGTTCTTC
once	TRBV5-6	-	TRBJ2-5	CASSRRVQGQETQYF	TGTGCCAGCAGCCGCCGGGTCCAGGGCCAAGAGACCCAGTACTTC
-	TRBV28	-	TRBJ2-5	CASSVGAETQYF	TGTGCCAGCAGTGTTGGGGCAGAGACCCAGTACTTC
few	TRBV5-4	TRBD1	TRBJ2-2	CASSSIKGPGQGAGELFF	TGTGCCAGCAGCTCAATAAAAGGCCCGGGACAGGGGGCCGGGGAGCTGTTTTTT
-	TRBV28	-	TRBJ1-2	CASKMTGTLIGYTF	TGTGCCAGCAAAATGACCGGGACACTTATTGGCTACACCTTC
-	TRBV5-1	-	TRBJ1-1	CASSLTGPLNTEAFF	TGCGCCAGCAGCTTGACAGGGCCCCTGAACACTGAAGCTTTCTTT
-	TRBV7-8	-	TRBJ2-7	CASSLGAGLRYEQYF	TGTGCCAGCAGCTTAGGGGCGGGACTTCGCTACGAGCAGTACTTC
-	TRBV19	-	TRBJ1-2	CASSGNTQTHYYNGYTF	TGTGCCAGTAGTGGCAACACCCAGACCCACTACTATAATGGCTACACCTTC
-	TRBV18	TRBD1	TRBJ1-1	CASSPYRGLYTEAFF	TGTGCCAGCTCACCCTACAGGGGTTTGTACACTGAAGCTTTCTTT
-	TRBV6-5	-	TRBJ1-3	CASRTVSGNTIYF	TGTGCCAGCAGGACAGTCTCTGGAAACACCATATATTTT
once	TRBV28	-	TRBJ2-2	CASSLGFGELFF	TGTGCCAGCAGTTTAGGCTTCGGGGAGCTGTTTTTT
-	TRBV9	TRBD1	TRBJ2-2	CASSGGQGRTGELFF	TGTGCCAGCAGCGGGGGACAGGGGAGGACCGGGGAGCTGTTTTTT